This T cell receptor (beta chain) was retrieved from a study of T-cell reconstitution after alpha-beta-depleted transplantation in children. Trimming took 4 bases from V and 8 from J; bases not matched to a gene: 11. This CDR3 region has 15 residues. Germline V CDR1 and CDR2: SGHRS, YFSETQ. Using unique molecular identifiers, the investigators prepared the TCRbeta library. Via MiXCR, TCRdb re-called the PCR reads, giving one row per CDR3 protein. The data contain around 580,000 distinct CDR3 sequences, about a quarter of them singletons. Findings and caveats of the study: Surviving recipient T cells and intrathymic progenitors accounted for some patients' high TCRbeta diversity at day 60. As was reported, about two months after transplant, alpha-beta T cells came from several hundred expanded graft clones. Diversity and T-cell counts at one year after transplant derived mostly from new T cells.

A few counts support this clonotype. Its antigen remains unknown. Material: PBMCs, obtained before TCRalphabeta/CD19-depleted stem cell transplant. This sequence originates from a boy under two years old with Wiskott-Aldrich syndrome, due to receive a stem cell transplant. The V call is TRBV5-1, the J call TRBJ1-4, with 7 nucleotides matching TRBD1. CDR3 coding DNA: TGCGCCAGCAGCCCACACCCGGGACAGAACGAAAAACTGTTTTTT. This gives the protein CASSPHPGQNEKLFF.